This T cell receptor (beta chain) stems from a study of Ad26.COV2.S vaccination and SARS-CoV-2 variants. As for the study in general: Administration of Ad26.COV2.S was intramuscular, either once or twice 56 days apart.

Turning to this clone: The antigen remains undetermined.

The trim removed 3 bases at V and 6 bases at J, leaving 14 bases unmatched. This CDR3 contains 17 residues. Per germline, CDR1 MNHEY and CDR2 SMNVEV (reference sequence). Libraries were prepared by immunoSEQ multiplex PCR; TCRdb keeps only in-frame clonotypes and omits some of them. The sample shows some 450,000 clones, roughly 87% of them seen only once. Treatment meaning: around 19 received Ad26.COV2.S at low or high dose, single or two shots; roughly 5 received placebo; per-sample allocation not given. Following the first vaccine or placebo injection, samples were taken on day 63. Adults aged 18-55 years in Boston included the donor. Study outcomes and limitations: Responses of T cells in total may have been underestimated by the TCR breadth and depth analyses.

The chain joins TRBV27 to TRBJ2-3, with TRBD2 identical over 8 bases. The receptor was derived from a person between 18 and 60 years old who received the Ad26.COV2.S COVID-19 vaccine or a placebo. The specimen was peripheral blood, collected in a trial of Ad26.COV2.S vaccine versus placebo. The CDR3: CASSFFPRPRLADTQYF. In DNA form, the CDR3 reads TGTGCCAGCAGTTTTTTTCCCAGACCCCGACTAGCGGATACGCAGTATTTT.